This TCR beta chain originates from a study of T cell responses to AZD1222 COVID-19 vaccine. General study findings and limits: Targets within unmutated variant regions were reportedly found for nearly half of spike-specific TCRs. Possibly, clonal diversity was underestimated; donors were largely white British and included more females. Sampling captured repertoires only after the peak T cell response. At study baseline, merely a handful of AZD1222 recipients were seropositive.

J lost 6 bases, V lost 2 bases, and 6 bases had no gene match. CDR3 length: 15 amino acids. CDR1 and CDR2 (germline): MNHEY, SVGAGI. Assay: immunoSEQ multiplex PCR; the TCRdb copy retains only in-frame clones and omits some. The sample has 150,000 to 200,000 clones; 91% are singletons. To note about this clone: Antigen: not known.

This sequence joins TRBV6-5 and TRBJ1-5, with 8 bases that match TRBD1. The receptor's source is an adult who received the AZD1222 COVID-19 vaccine. Sequenced here: peripheral blood, sampled 28 days after the second AZD1222 dose. CDR3 sequence reads: CASSYGQGGIQPQHF. Written as DNA, the CDR3 is TGTGCCAGCAGTTACGGACAGGGCGGAATTCAGCCCCAGCATTTT.